The source of this T cell receptor beta chain is a study of blood T cell repertoires in COVID-19. Study context: PBMCs, B-cell-depleted T cells, or T cells provided the cDNA or gDNA that made up the material.

Assay used: immunoSEQ multiplex PCR; TCRdb lists only in-frame clones, some missing. Among more than 250,000 clones listed, 88% were seen once. Participants were aged about 18 to 89 years from 20 to 30 US areas. This CDR3 contains 15 residues. Germline CDR1 GTSNPN, CDR2 SVGIG (reference sequence). V lost 1 base, J lost 2 bases, and 12 bases lay in between. The TCR was taken from a woman aged 35 to 49 with acute COVID-19. V is TRBV30 and J is TRBJ2-1; TRBD1 is a possible D gene (5 bases). Sample: PBMCs or T cells enriched from blood (not recorded which). The CDR3: CAWSEGATTYNEQFF. The CDR3 DNA is TGTGCCTGGAGTGAAGGGGCGACGACCTACAATGAGCAGTTCTTC.